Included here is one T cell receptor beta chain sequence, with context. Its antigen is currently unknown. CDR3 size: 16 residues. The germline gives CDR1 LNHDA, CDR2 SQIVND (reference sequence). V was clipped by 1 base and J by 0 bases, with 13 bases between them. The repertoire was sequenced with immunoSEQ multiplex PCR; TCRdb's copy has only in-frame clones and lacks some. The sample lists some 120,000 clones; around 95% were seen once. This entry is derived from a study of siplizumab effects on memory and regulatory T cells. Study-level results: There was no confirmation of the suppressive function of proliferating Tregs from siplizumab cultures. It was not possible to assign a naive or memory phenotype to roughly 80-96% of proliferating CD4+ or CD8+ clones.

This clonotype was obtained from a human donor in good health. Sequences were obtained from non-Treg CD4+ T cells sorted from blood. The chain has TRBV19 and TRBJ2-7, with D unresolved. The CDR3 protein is CASSIVTGTYSYEQYF. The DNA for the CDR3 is TGTGCCAGTAGTATAGTTACCGGCACCTACTCCTACGAGCAGTACTTC.